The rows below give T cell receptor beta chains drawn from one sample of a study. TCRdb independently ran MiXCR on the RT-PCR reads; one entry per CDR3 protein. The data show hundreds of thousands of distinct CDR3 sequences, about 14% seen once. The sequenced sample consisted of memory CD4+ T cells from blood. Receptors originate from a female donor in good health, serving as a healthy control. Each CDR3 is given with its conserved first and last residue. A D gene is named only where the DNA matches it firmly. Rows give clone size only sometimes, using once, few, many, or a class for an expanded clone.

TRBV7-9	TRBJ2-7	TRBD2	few	CASSMRGLAGVGEQYF	TGTGCCAGCAGCATGAGGGGACTAGCGGGAGTAGGGGAGCAGTACTTC
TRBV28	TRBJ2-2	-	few	CATSSPNTGELFF	TGTGCCACCTCCAGCCCGAACACCGGGGAGCTGTTTTTT
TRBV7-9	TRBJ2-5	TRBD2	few	CASSPLAGGEGTQYF	TGTGCCAGCAGCCCCCTAGCGGGAGGCGAGGGGACCCAGTACTTC
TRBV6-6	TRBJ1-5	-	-	CASHPISNQPQHF	TGTGCCAGCCATCCTATTAGCAATCAGCCCCAGCATTTT
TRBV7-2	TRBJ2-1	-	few	CASSLGSGRNEQFF	TGTGCCAGCAGCTTAGGTTCAGGGCGGAATGAGCAGTTCTTC
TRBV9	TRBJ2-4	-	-	CASSEMSAKNIQYF	TGTGCCAGCAGCGAGATGTCAGCCAAAAACATTCAGTACTTC
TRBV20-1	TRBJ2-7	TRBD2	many	CSASLLAGTYEQYF	TGCAGTGCTAGTCTACTAGCGGGAACCTACGAGCAGTACTTC
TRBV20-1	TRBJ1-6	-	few	CSAREGSQGFQALHF	TGCAGTGCTAGAGAGGGGAGTCAAGGTTTTCAGGCCCTCCACTTT
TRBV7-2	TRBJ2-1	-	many	CASSLRNYNEQFF	TGTGCCAGCAGCTTACGAAACTACAATGAGCAGTTCTTC
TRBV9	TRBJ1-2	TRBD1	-	CASSVGQVSYGYTF	TGTGCCAGCAGCGTCGGACAGGTCTCTTATGGCTACACCTTC
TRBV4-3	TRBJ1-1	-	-	CASSQGTGRKNTEAFF	TGCGCCAGCAGCCAAGGTACGGGACGGAAGAACACTGAAGCTTTCTTT
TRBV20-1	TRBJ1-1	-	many	CSAKDHNMNTEAFF	TGCAGTGCTAAGGACCACAACATGAACACTGAAGCTTTCTTT
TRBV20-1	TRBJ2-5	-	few	CSAPAEGTQYF	TGCAGTGCCCCAGCGGAAGGGACCCAGTACTTC
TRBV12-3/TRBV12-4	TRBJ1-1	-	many	CASSFGNTEAFF	TGTGCCAGCAGTTTTGGGAACACTGAAGCTTTCTTT
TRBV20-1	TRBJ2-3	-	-	CSAPGQGSTDTQYF	TGCAGTGCTCCCGGGCAGGGGAGTACGGATACGCAGTATTTT
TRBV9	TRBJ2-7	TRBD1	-	CASSVGQGLTYEQYF	TGTGCCAGCAGCGTTGGACAGGGCTTAACCTACGAGCAGTACTTC
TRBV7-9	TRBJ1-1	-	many	CASSPDRSLVFEAFF	TGTGCCAGCAGCCCAGATCGAAGTCTAGTTTTTGAAGCTTTCTTT
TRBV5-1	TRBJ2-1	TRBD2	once	CASSRPALAASNEQFF	TGCGCCAGCAGCCGACCGGCACTAGCGGCTTCCAATGAGCAGTTCTTC
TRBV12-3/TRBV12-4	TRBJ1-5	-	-	CASSLEGTTNQPQHF	TGTGCCAGCAGTTTAGAGGGCACCACTAATCAGCCCCAGCATTTT
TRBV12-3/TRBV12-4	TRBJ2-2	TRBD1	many	CASFGTANTGELFF	TGTGCCAGCTTCGGGACAGCGAACACCGGGGAGCTGTTTTTT
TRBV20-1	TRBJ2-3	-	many	CSAREGGQVTQYF	TGCAGTGCTAGAGAAGGAGGGCAGGTGACGCAGTATTTT
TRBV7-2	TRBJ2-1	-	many	CASSPSPFLVNEQFF	TGTGCCAGCAGCCCTAGCCCCTTTTTGGTTAATGAGCAGTTCTTC
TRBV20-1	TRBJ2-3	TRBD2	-	CSARHGLAGTDTQYF	TGCAGTGCGAGGCACGGACTAGCGGGAACAGATACGCAGTATTTT
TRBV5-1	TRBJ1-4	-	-	CASSLFGEVNEKLFF	TGCGCCAGCAGCTTGTTTGGGGAGGTTAATGAAAAACTGTTTTTT
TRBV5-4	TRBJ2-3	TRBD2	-	CASSPRPTSGRYSDTQYF	TGTGCCAGCAGCCCCCGCCCGACTAGCGGGAGATATTCAGATACGCAGTATTTT
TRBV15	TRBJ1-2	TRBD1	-	CATSRGTGDYGYTF	TGTGCCACCAGCAGGGGGACAGGGGACTATGGCTACACCTTC